The 27 T cell receptor beta chains listed next were all sequenced from one sample in a study of cytotoxic CD8 clonotypes in ibrutinib-treated CLL (TCRdb year 2021). The library was prepared using the immunoSEQ multiplex PCR assay. TCRdb mirrors the immuneACCESS table, restricted to in-frame sequences. Some clones are absent from its copies; in checked studies, under half trace to an unresolved V gene, and the reason for the others is unknown. This sample lists about 30,000 clones; around 57% were detected once. Around 15% of the sample is held by the ten biggest clonotypes. The starting material was PBMCs, obtained before ibrutinib treatment. The receptors were gathered from a human donor with chronic lymphocytic leukemia.

V is TRBV7-9 and J is TRBJ2-1; 13 nucleotides match TRBD2. The CDR3 has 16 residues. The ends lost 4 bases at V and 7 bases at J; junction bases unmatched: 7. Germline CDR1 SEHNR, CDR2 FQNEAQ (reference sequence). The CDR3 nucleotides read TGTGCCAGCAGCTATAGGACTAGCGGGAGTGGTAATGAGCAGTTCTTC. This translates into CASSYRTSGSGNEQFF.

This chain links TRBV5-1 with TRBJ2-2, with D perhaps TRBD2 (5 bases). CDR1 is SGHRS and CDR2 is YFSETQ in the germline V gene. This CDR3 comprises 16 residues. V lost 4 bases to trimming and J lost 4 bases, with 17 bases between them. The CDR3 loop is CASSPWAGRGTGELFF. The CDR3 region has the DNA TGCGCCAGCAGCCCCTGGGCGGGTCGAGGCACCGGGGAGCTGTTTTTT.

The chain combines TRBV10-2 with TRBJ1-2; D not certain. Trimming cost V 3 bases and J 4 bases, with 9 bases left between them. This CDR3 is 13 amino acids long. Germline V gives CDR1 WSHSY, CDR2 SAAADI. This CDR3 reads CASSDVNTYGYTF. As DNA, the CDR3 is TGCGCCAGCAGTGACGTAAACACCTATGGCTACACCTTC.

This clone was seen only once. This chain links TRBV6-5 with TRBJ2-5; 10 nucleotides align to TRBD1. This CDR3 region has 15 residues. Germline CDR1 and CDR2: MNHEY and SVGAGI. The trim removed 8 bases at V and 5 bases at J, leaving 11 bases unmatched. This CDR3 reads CASDRRDRGVETQYF. CDR3 nucleotides: TGTGCCAGCGACAGAAGGGACAGGGGAGTGGAGACCCAGTACTTC.

V usage is TRBV6-1 and J usage is TRBJ1-5; possibly TRBD1 for D (5 bases). The length of the CDR3 is 13 residues. The germline V gene has CDR1 MNHNS and CDR2 SASEGT. Trimming pared 11 bases from V and 3 bases from J, leaving 14 bases between. The CDR3 sequence: CAVRDLHNQPQHF. The CDR3 bases are TGTGCCGTCCGGGACCTTCACAATCAGCCCCAGCATTTT.

V usage is TRBV6-5 and J usage is TRBJ2-1, with D perhaps matching TRBD2 (5 bases). The germline V gene has CDR1 MNHEY and CDR2 SVGAGI. The CDR3 is 13 amino acids. The V gene lost 6 bases and the J gene lost 3 bases, with 9 bases spanning the gap. This chain's CDR3 is CASRRDYYNEQFF. The CDR3 nucleotides read TGTGCCAGCAGAAGAGACTACTACAATGAGCAGTTCTTC.

A single count supports this clone. The J gene is TRBJ2-7, the V gene TRBV13; TRBD1 might be the D (6 bases). With 7 bases removed from V and 5 bases from J, the gap between germline ends came to 15 bases. Germline V lookup: CDR1 PRHDT, CDR2 FYEKMQ (reference sequence). The length of the CDR3 is 13 residues. CDR3 bases: TGTGCCAGCAACGTACAGGGATTGAACGAGCAGTACTTC. Protein product: CASNVQGLNEQYF. Together with reference TRBV13 and TRBJ2-7, the CDR3 gives the full variable domain: AAGVIQSPRHLIKEKRETATLKCYPIPRHDTVYWYQQGPGQDPQFLISFYEKMQSDKGSIPDRFSAQQFSDYHSELNMSSLELGDSALYFCASNVQGLNEQYFGPGTRLTVT.

J is TRBJ1-2 and V is TRBV7-8, with D perhaps matching TRBD1 (5 bases). The germline V and J ends were trimmed by 1 base and 6 bases, with 12 bases remaining between them. CDR1 is SGHVS and CDR2 is FQNEAQ in the germline V gene. The CDR3 is 14 residues long. CDR3 bases: TGTGCCAGCAGCTTAGTCGGGGGATTCGATGGCTACACCTTC. Its translation is CASSLVGGFDGYTF. The whole variable domain, filled in from reference TRBV7-8 and TRBJ1-2, reads GAGVSQSPRYKVAKRGQDVALRCDPISGHVSLFWYQQALGQGPEFLTYFQNEAQLDKSGLPSDRFFAERPEGSVSTLKIQRTQQEDSAVYLCASSLVGGFDGYTFGSGTRLTVV.

The rearrangement joins TRBV15 to TRBJ1-2, with TRBD1 matching 7 bases. Unmatched junction bases numbered 4, after V lost 0 bases and J lost 0 bases. Germline CDR1 reads LNHNV; CDR2 reads YYDKDF (reference sequence). The CDR3 extends over 16 amino acids. DNA of the CDR3: TGTGCCACCAGCAGAGATAGGACAGGACCTAACTATGGCTACACCTTC. Translated: CATSRDRTGPNYGYTF.

The chain joins TRBV7-9 to TRBJ2-2, with D tentatively TRBD1 or TRBD2 (5 bases each). Germline values: CDR1 SEHNR, CDR2 FQNEAQ (reference sequence). The CDR3 runs 12 residues. Trimming removed 6 bases from V and 11 bases from J, with 13 bases in between. The CDR3 loop is CASRKPGLELFF. The CDR3, as DNA: TGTGCCAGCAGGAAACCGGGGCTAGAGCTGTTTTTT.

As concerns this clone: One junction end disagrees with the germline gene, perhaps due to a read error. The chain recombines TRBV19 with TRBJ1-2, with TRBD1 matching over 7 bases. Germline V gives CDR1 LNHDA, CDR2 SQIVND (reference sequence). The CDR3 runs to 13 residues. The CDR3 loop reads CASSSSTGPPIFF. The CDR3 nucleotides are TGTGCCAGTAGTTCCTCGACAGGGCCACCAATTTTCTTC.

V gene TRBV19 combines with J gene TRBJ2-2; 9 bases are a match to TRBD2. The V gene end was trimmed by 6 bases and the J gene end by 4 bases; junction bases not matched to a gene: 9. The CDR3 covers 16 residues. Germline V gene sequence: CDR1 LNHDA, CDR2 SQIVND (reference sequence). CDR3 residues: CASRRIGLAPTGELFF. The CDR3 DNA sequence: TGTGCCAGTAGGCGAATCGGACTAGCGCCCACCGGGGAGCTGTTTTTT.

The chain employs TRBV6-6 and TRBJ2-5; unclear D gene. CDR1 MNHNY and CDR2 SVGAGI come from the germline V gene (reference sequence). Trimming took 0 bases from V and 5 from J, leaving 10 bases between them. This CDR3 contains 14 residues. CDR3: CASSYSLVKETQYF. The DNA of the CDR3 is TGTGCCAGCAGTTACTCGCTAGTTAAGGAGACCCAGTACTTC.

This clone was recorded once. The V call is TRBV21-1, the J call TRBJ1-4. TRBV21-1 is listed as a pseudogene. CDR3 length equals 15 residues. Here the CDR3 reads CASSIEAVPNEKLFF. DNA of the CDR3: TGTGCCAGCAGCATAGAGGCGGTCCCTAATGAAAAACTGTTTTTT.

This clone has a handful of counts. The rearrangement joins TRBV7-9 to TRBJ2-4; D unclear. This CDR3 is 11 amino acids long. Germline values: CDR1 SEHNR, CDR2 FQNEAQ (reference sequence). V was clipped by 6 bases and J by 8 bases, with 8 bases between them. CDR3 DNA: TGTGCCAGCAGTCCCAATGACATTCAGTACTTC. Translated, it gives CASSPNDIQYF.

This clone was found once. The genes are TRBV7-3 and TRBJ2-6; 7 positions match TRBD1. CDR1 and CDR2 (germline): SGHTA, FQGTGA. V lost 3 bases and J lost 3; bases outside the gene matches: 2. The CDR3 loop spans 15 amino acids. CDR3 bases: TGTGCCAGCAGCTTGACAGGGTTTGGGGCCAACGTCCTGACTTTC. Protein: CASSLTGFGANVLTF. The entire variable domain, with the rest obtained from reference TRBV7-3 and TRBJ2-6, is as follows: GAGVSQTPSNKVTEKGKYVELRCDPISGHTALYWYRQSLGQGPEFLIYFQGTGAADDSGLPNDRFFAVRPEGSVSTLKIQRTERGDSAVYLCASSLTGFGANVLTFGAGSRLTVL.

This clone has just a few counts. CDR3 nucleotide sequence: TGTGCCAGCAGCCAACTAGCGACCTCGTTCTCCTACAATGAGCAGTTCTTC. Translated, it gives CASSQLATSFSYNEQFF. The chain has TRBV4-2 and TRBJ2-1, with a tentative D call TRBD2 (6 bases). CDR3 length: 17 amino acids. V was cut by 2 bases and J by 0 bases, with 14 bases left in between. Germline CDR1 reads LGHNA; CDR2 reads YNFKEQ.

This clone occurred once. The chain is built from TRBV13 and TRBJ2-7; no reliable D call. In germline, CDR1 is PRHDT, CDR2 FYEKMQ (reference sequence). The CDR3 runs to 15 residues. Trimming left V 3 bases short and J 10 bases short, with 22 bases between. CDR3 residues: CASSFLQTAEGEQYF. The CDR3 nucleotides are TGTGCCAGCAGCTTTCTACAGACGGCGGAAGGTGAACAGTACTTC.

This clone was detected only a few times. The chain has TRBV6-1 and TRBJ2-5, with D maybe TRBD2 (5 bases). This CDR3 is built from 17 residues. The V end was cut by 1 base, the J end by 3 bases, with 18 bases between. Germline V CDR1 and CDR2: MNHNS, SASEGT. The CDR3 region has the DNA TGTGCCAGCAGTGAAGAAGCGGCGGCAGGCGGCGAAGAGACCCAGTACTTC. It is translated as CASSEEAAAGGEETQYF.

This rearrangement joins TRBV7-9 to TRBJ2-1; no clear D. Trimming took off 0 bases at V and 8 bases at J, with 8 bases between the two ends. This CDR3 comprises 13 residues. Germline V gene data show CDR1 as SEHNR and CDR2 as FQNEAQ (reference sequence). CDR3 residues: CASSLAQWDEQFF. CDR3 DNA sequence: TGTGCCAGCAGCTTAGCGCAGTGGGATGAGCAGTTCTTC.

The rearrangement links TRBV28 to TRBJ2-7; TRBD2 agrees at 9 bases. V lost 5 bases to trimming and J lost 3 bases; unmatched junction nucleotides: 17. Germline lookup yields CDR1 MDHEN and CDR2 SYDVKM. This CDR3 region has 18 residues. The CDR3 region has the DNA TGTGCCAGCAGTCAGGTCACTTGGCTAGCGGGGAAGTTCTACGAGCAGTACTTC. This encodes CASSQVTWLAGKFYEQYF.

V usage is TRBV5-4 and J usage is TRBJ1-4; 7 bases map to TRBD1. The CDR3 is 14 amino acids. Germline V gives CDR1 SGHNT, CDR2 YYREEE (reference sequence). With V trimmed by 4 bases and J by 6 bases, 6 bases remained unmatched. The CDR3 loop is CASSRGQPYEKLFF. The CDR3 nucleotides are TGTGCCAGCAGCCGGGGACAGCCCTATGAAAAACTGTTTTTT.

This chain joins TRBV19 and TRBJ2-5; D is possibly TRBD1 or TRBD2 (6 bases each). The ends were cut back, 8 bases at V and 7 bases at J, with 23 bases in the middle. Germline V gene lookup returns CDR1 LNHDA and CDR2 SQIVND (reference sequence). This CDR3 spans 15 amino acids. DNA of the CDR3: TGTGCCAGTTCACCCGGAGGGGGGCTTTGGGTGACCCAGTACTTC. This encodes CASSPGGGLWVTQYF.

The chain employs TRBV11-3 and TRBJ2-7; D perhaps matches TRBD1 (6 bases). The CDR3 length is 13 residues. The germline gives CDR1 SGHNT, CDR2 YENEEA. Trimming removed 0 bases from V and 4 bases from J, with 7 bases in between. Written as DNA, the CDR3 is TGTGCCAGCAGCTTAGACAGGGGTTACGAGCAGTACTTC. Amino acid sequence: CASSLDRGYEQYF. The entire variable domain, with the rest obtained from reference TRBV11-3 and TRBJ2-7, is as follows: EAGVVQSPRYKIIEKKQPVAFWCNPISGHNTLYWYLQNLGQGPELLIRYENEEAVDDSQLPKDRFSAERLKGVDSTLKIQPAELGDSAVYLCASSLDRGYEQYFGPGTRLTVT.

This sequence joins TRBV5-4 and TRBJ1-2, with D perhaps matching TRBD1 (5 bases). CDR1 SGHNT and CDR2 YYREEE come from the germline V gene (reference sequence). V lost 3 bases, J lost 3 bases, and 12 bases lay in between. The CDR3 extends over 14 amino acids. The CDR3 coding sequence is TGTGCCAGCAGCTCTCAACAGGCCTACTATGGCTACACCTTC. This translates into CASSSQQAYYGYTF.

DNA of the CDR3: TGTGCCAGCAGCCCCAGTCCCGATTACACCGGGGAGCTGTTTTTT. Amino acids: CASSPSPDYTGELFF. This chain uses TRBV4-2 with TRBJ2-2; D is unclear. The CDR3 runs 15 residues. CDR1 and CDR2 from the germline V gene are LGHNA and YNFKEQ. V was shortened by 4 bases and J by 3 bases, with 12 bases between the two germline ends.

The chain links TRBV18 to TRBJ2-5; D may be TRBD2 (5 bases). This CDR3 comprises 14 residues. The germline V gene has CDR1 KGHSH and CDR2 LQKENI. Trimming took off 2 bases at V and 1 base at J, with 8 bases between the two ends. Here the CDR3 reads CASSPNLAQETQYF. CDR3 DNA sequence: TGTGCCAGCTCACCAAACCTAGCCCAAGAGACCCAGTACTTC. Full variable domain (outside the CDR3, taken from reference TRBV18 and TRBJ2-5): NAGVMQNPRHLVRRRGQEARLRCSPMKGHSHVYWYRQLPEEGLKFMVYLQKENIIDESGMPKERFSAEFPKEGPSILRIQQVVRGDSAAYFCASSPNLAQETQYFGPGTRLLVL.